This T cell receptor beta chain derives from a study of post-analysis software for immune sequencing data (dated by TCRdb to about 2015). With regard to the full study: Recorded disease courses included relapsing-remitting, secondary progressive and progressive-relapsing multiple sclerosis, with some patients lacking subtype annotation. The patient repertoires were set against approximately 10 previously published healthy control repertoires from donors whose ages ranged from roughly 6 to 26 years. A subset of samples was prepared in parallel using single-end sample barcoding, then pooled and co-amplified after Illumina adapter ligation. General study outcomes and caveats: Four or five TRBV segments, including TRBV5-6, TRBV5-1 and TRBV20-1, were significantly more frequent in patients than controls. Normalized Chao1 diversity was significantly lower in multiple sclerosis patients than controls, suggesting substantial peripheral T-cell clonal expansion. The control group was slightly older than the multiple sclerosis patient group. Direct clustering with F measure showed strong co-clustering of samples prepared in the same batch, prompting a batch-effect correction.

According to the germline V gene, CDR1 reads SGHTA and CDR2 reads FQGNSA. There are 15 amino acids in the CDR3, from cysteine to phenylalanine inclusive. The DNA shown is the 45-base CDR3, in frame from base 1. Library generation was performed with PCR. The sample was run on an Illumina HiSeq 2500. To reduce PCR and sequencing biases, unique molecular identifiers were built into the TCR beta cDNA libraries. Some 500,000 cDNA molecules were obtained for every 1 to 10 million input T cells, so each molecule roughly corresponded to one T cell. The patient libraries were prepared and sequenced with the same protocol used for the earlier healthy control dataset. Within a given batch, samples were prepared together, multiplexed and sequenced on the same HiSeq lane. Per the authors' processing: Raw barcoded reads were processed with MIGEC, discarding single-read molecular identifier groups before consensus assembly and CDR3 extraction. VDJtools was used for post-analysis of the clonotype tables, and diversity was normalized by down-sampling every dataset to the size of the smallest sample. Repertoire overlap clustering matched CDR3 amino acid but not nucleotide sequences to correct batch-related cross-sample contamination. TCRdb redid the processing of the public reads, applying fastp at Q25 and MiXCR, and retained in-frame beta chains. Rows with a matching CDR3 protein are joined into one entry that keeps the most common DNA and genes. The V and J calls, along with clone size, are taken from TCRdb and not from the paper's own processing. Recorded for this sample are hundreds of thousands of distinct CDR3 sequences; 30% of them occurred a single time. Together, the top ten hold roughly 0.53% of the sample.

TCR beta repertoires were profiled from peripheral blood of 13 young patients with multiple sclerosis to demonstrate the VDJtools post-analysis software. The multiple sclerosis patients were children and adolescents ranging in age from roughly 6 to 15 years. This clonotype was observed a single time. Its antigen is unknown. Given a much more abundant clone one base away, this may be a read error. This receptor was identified in a girl between 5 and 17 years old with multiple sclerosis. The sample consisted of blood. The V and J genes are TRBV7-2 and TRBJ1-2, and 12 junction bases match TRBD1. The sequenced DNA is TGTGCCAGCGGCTTAGGGGGACAGGGGGCCTATGGCTACACCTTC. Its amino acids are CASGLGGQGAYGYTF.